This T cell receptor beta chain was captured by sequencing in a study of T cell changes during pregnancy in multiple sclerosis. This CDR3 is 16 amino acids long. Deletions cut 4 bases from V and 3 bases from J, with 19 bases between. Germline loops: CDR1 SGHVS, CDR2 FNYEAQ. Profiled with immunoSEQ multiplex PCR; TCRdb holds only in-frame clones, not every one. The table lists around 68,000 clones, over 75% of them singletons. The rearrangement joins TRBV7-6 to TRBJ2-7; TRBD2 is a possible D gene (6 bases). The sequencing here drew on peripheral blood, taken in the third trimester of pregnancy. The sequence was obtained from a female donor with multiple sclerosis, enrolled in a pregnancy study. The CDR3 DNA reads as TGTGCCAGCAGCTCCTTGGTCGGGGACGGGGGCTACGAGCAGTACTTC. Its protein is CASSSLVGDGGYEQYF.